The next 9 T cell receptor beta chains were all read from a single sample in a study of Ad26.COV2.S vaccination and SARS-CoV-2 variants. As for treatment: over 15 received Ad26.COV2.S at low or high dose, single or two shots; about 5 received placebo; per-sample allocation not given. Specimen acquisition occurred on day 63 following the initial vaccine or placebo injection. The table came from immunoSEQ multiplex PCR; TCRdb's copy has only in-frame clones and leaves some out. The sample lists about 320,000 clones; around four fifths were seen once. The sequencing here drew on peripheral blood, taken in a trial of Ad26.COV2.S vaccine versus placebo. These receptors were obtained from a person aged 18-65 years who received the Ad26.COV2.S COVID-19 vaccine or a placebo.

The CDR3 sequence: CAISDRVEGTGELFF. DNA of the CDR3: TGTGCCATCAGTGACAGGGTCGAGGGGACCGGGGAGCTGTTTTTT. The chain recombines TRBV10-3 with TRBJ2-2, with D perhaps being TRBD1 or TRBD2 (5 bases each). V was clipped by 3 bases and J by 5 bases, with 13 bases between them. Per the germline V gene, CDR1 is ENHRY and CDR2 is SYGVKD. The CDR3 totals 15 residues.

In this sample, this clone turned up once. The CDR3 DNA follows: TGTGCCAGCAGCCAAGATCTGGGGAGGGTGCCAGATACGCAGTATTTT. Translated, it gives CASSQDLGRVPDTQYF. J is TRBJ2-3 and V is TRBV3-1 (or the pseudogene TRBV3-2); 7 nucleotides align to TRBD2. This CDR3 is built from 16 residues. Per the germline V gene, CDR1 is LGHDT and CDR2 is YNNKEL (reference sequence). V shed 0 bases, J shed 4 bases, and the junction held 7 bases outside the gene matches.

The sample holds one count of this clone. Different DNA sequences within this sample yield the same CDR3. The chain links TRBV12-5 to TRBJ2-2, with 10 positions matching TRBD1. The CDR3 spans 15 residues. V gave up 1 base and J gave up 5 bases; unmatched junction bases: 1. In germline, CDR1 is LGHNT, CDR2 FRNRAP. This CDR3 is CASGLGQGATGELFF. For the CDR3, the DNA is TGTGCTAGTGGTTTGGGACAGGGGGCGACCGGGGAGCTGTTTTTT.

The CDR3 nucleotides read TGTGCCTACTACAACAGGGGCGAAGAGACCCAGTACTTC. This translates into CAYYNRGEETQYF. The rearrangement uses TRBV6-5 and TRBJ2-5; 7 bases are shared with TRBD1. From germline, CDR1 is MNHEY and CDR2 SVGAGI. V lost 11 bases, J lost 3 bases, and 9 bases stayed unmatched. There are 13 residues in the CDR3.

CDR3 in amino acids: CASSEGLTEAFF. For the CDR3, the DNA is TGTGCCAGCAGTGAAGGGCTCACTGAAGCTTTCTTT. The V gene is TRBV6-1, the J gene TRBJ1-1; D call uncertain. CDR1 and CDR2 from the germline V gene are MNHNS and SASEGT. This CDR3 comprises 12 residues. V was pared by 1 base and J by 4 bases, with 4 bases between.

This clone occurred once. The chain links TRBV5-4 to TRBJ1-5; no clear D gene. The CDR3 sequence is 13 residues long. Germline assignment: CDR1 SGHNT and CDR2 YYREEE (reference sequence). V was shortened by 4 bases and J by 7 bases, with 12 bases between the two germline ends. The CDR3 coding sequence is TGTGCCAGCAGCCTGGGAGAAGGGCAGCCCCAGCATTTT. Translated, it gives CASSLGEGQPQHF.

This rearrangement joins TRBV7-3 to TRBJ1-1; D might be TRBD1 (5 bases). This CDR3 comprises 14 residues. Germline CDR1 SGHTA, CDR2 FQGTGA. Trimming took off 5 bases at V and 7 bases at J, with 17 bases between the two ends. Here the CDR3 reads CASSQTPSGGEAFF. Here the CDR3 DNA reads TGTGCCAGCAGCCAAACCCCCTCGGGGGGTGAAGCTTTCTTT.

The rearrangement uses TRBV7-3 and TRBJ2-5, with 13 bases matching TRBD2. Germline CDR1 reads SGHTA; CDR2 reads FQGTGA. The CDR3 has 16 residues. The junction had 8 bases not matched to a gene; V was cut back by 6 bases and J by 4 bases. The CDR3 coding sequence is TGTGCCAGCAGTCTCGGACTAGCGGGGGACCGAGAGACCCAGTACTTC. It codes for CASSLGLAGDRETQYF.

The V and J genes are TRBV4-2 and TRBJ2-1, with 10 bases aligning to TRBD1. The CDR3 has 14 residues. Trimming took 4 bases from V and 9 from J; bases not matched to a gene: 6. Germline CDR1 reads LGHNA; CDR2 reads YNFKEQ. The CDR3 loop is CASSPGTGESEQFF. The CDR3 DNA follows: TGTGCCAGCAGCCCAGGGACAGGGGAAAGTGAGCAGTTCTTC.